This T cell receptor (beta chain) was captured in a study of OX40 agonist ivuxolimab in advanced cancers. Whole-study context: The diagnoses of dose-escalation patients were hepatocellular carcinoma, melanoma, renal cell or head and neck cancer. Whole-study findings and limits: The investigators did not determine what antigen specificity the expanded peripheral T cells had.

The CDR3 extends over 15 amino acids. Germline-derived CDR1 and CDR2 are SEHNR and FQNEAQ (reference sequence). V lost 2 bases to trimming and J lost 6 bases, with 15 bases between them. Using immunoSEQ multiplex PCR, the repertoire was profiled, and TCRdb retains in-frame clones only, with some absent. The table lists fewer than 40,000 clones, roughly 84% of them singletons. Points on this clone: The antigen is unknown.

Sequenced here: CD4+ or CD8+ T cells sorted from blood, sampled in a trial of the OX40 agonist ivuxolimab. The chain recombines TRBV7-9 with TRBJ2-3, with D hard to call. The TCR originated in an adult with an advanced solid tumor such as melanoma, head and neck, liver or kidney cancer. In DNA, the CDR3 is TGTGCCAGCAGCTTAATACTTGATGGTCGGGATACGCAGTATTTT. Its protein product is CASSLILDGRDTQYF. The full variable domain, its missing parts supplied by reference TRBV7-9 and TRBJ2-3, is DTGVSQNPRHKITKRGQNVTFRCDPISEHNRLYWYRQTLGQGPEFLTYFQNEAQLEKSRLLSDRFSAERPKGSFSTLEIQRTEQGDSAMYLCASSLILDGRDTQYFGPGTRLTVL.